This section outlines one TCR beta chain sequence together with its context. The antigen remains unidentified. The sample originates from a study of regulatory T cells in long-lasting Graves disease. Study as a whole: Antithyroid drugs had been taken under 3 months by newly diagnosed Graves' patients. General study findings and limits: New patients shared fewer than 1,000 public clonotypes, and persistent patients shared more, with over 2,500.

The CDR3 consists of 16 residues. Trimming removed 6 bases from V and 5 bases from J; junction bases left unmatched: 10. Germline V gene data show CDR1 as SGHNT and CDR2 as YENEEA. Time point reported: newly diagnosed GD, antithyroid drugs for less than 3 months. Preparation of the TCR library used RNA extracted from PBMCs. CDR3 regions were amplified by Arm-PCR using iRepertoire HTBI primers to build TCR beta libraries. MiXCR was run by TCRdb on the multiplex PCR reads, yielding one entry per CDR3 protein. This repertoire shows about 430,000 distinct CDR3 sequences, about 15% found once; its top ten account for over 7%. These data were likewise used in another study, on T cells in Graves' hyperthyroidism and ophthalmopathy.

The sequenced sample was peripheral blood mononuclear cells (PBMCs), obtained at new diagnosis, from a patient treated with antithyroid drugs. The sequence was obtained from a woman aged 40 to 55 with Graves disease. V gene TRBV11-3 combines with J gene TRBJ1-1; TRBD1 matches at 12 bases. The CDR3 loop is CASRFGTGGAGTEAFF. In DNA, the CDR3 is TGTGCCAGCAGGTTCGGGACAGGGGGCGCAGGGACTGAAGCTTTCTTT.